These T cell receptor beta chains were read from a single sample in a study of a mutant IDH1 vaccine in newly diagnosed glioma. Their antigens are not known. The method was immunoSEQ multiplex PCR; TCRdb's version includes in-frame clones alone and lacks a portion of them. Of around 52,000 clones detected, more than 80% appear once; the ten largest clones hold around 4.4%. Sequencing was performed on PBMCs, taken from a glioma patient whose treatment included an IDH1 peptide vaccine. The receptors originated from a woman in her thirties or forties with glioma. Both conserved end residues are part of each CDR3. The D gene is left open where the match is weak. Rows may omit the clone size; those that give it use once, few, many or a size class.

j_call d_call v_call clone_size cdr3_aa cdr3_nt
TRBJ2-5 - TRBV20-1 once CSANRETQYF TGCAGTGCGAACAGAGAGACCCAGTACTTC
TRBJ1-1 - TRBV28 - CASSFDRTVTEAFF TGTGCCAGCAGTTTTGACCGAACGGTCACTGAAGCTTTCTTT
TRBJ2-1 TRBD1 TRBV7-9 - CASSLKDRGPYNEQFF TGTGCCAGCAGCTTAAAGGACAGGGGCCCCTACAATGAGCAGTTCTTC
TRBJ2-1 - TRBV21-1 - CASISPGALNEQFF TGTGCCAGCATATCCCCGGGGGCCCTCAATGAGCAGTTCTTC
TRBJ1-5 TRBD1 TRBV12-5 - CASGTHHRGEQPQHF TGTGCTAGTGGTACTCACCACAGGGGTGAACAGCCCCAGCATTTT
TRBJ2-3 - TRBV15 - CATSRVGDPSTDTQYF TGTGCCACCAGCAGAGTCGGAGACCCTAGCACAGATACGCAGTATTTT
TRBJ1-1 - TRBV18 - CASSPSAGYTEAFF TGTGCCAGCTCACCATCGGCAGGGTACACTGAAGCTTTCTTT
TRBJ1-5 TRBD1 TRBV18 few CASSPGTGINQPQHF TGTGCCAGCTCACCTGGGACAGGGATTAATCAGCCCCAGCATTTT
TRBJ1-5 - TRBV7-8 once CASSLGSTSNQPQHF TGTGCCAGCAGCCTGGGATCAACGAGCAATCAGCCCCAGCATTTT
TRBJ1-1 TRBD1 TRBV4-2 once CASSQALGRGRTEAFF TGTGCCAGCAGCCAAGCATTGGGGAGGGGGCGAACTGAAGCTTTCTTT
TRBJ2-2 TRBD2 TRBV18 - CASSPRLADTGELFF TGTGCCAGCTCACCAAGGCTAGCGGACACCGGGGAGCTGTTTTTT
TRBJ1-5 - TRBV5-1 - CASSREGTANQPQHF TGCGCCAGCAGCAGGGAGGGAACGGCTAATCAGCCCCAGCATTTT
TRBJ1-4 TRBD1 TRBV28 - CASSRTGGAPNEKLFF TGTGCCAGCAGTAGGACAGGGGGAGCGCCTAATGAAAAACTGTTTTTT
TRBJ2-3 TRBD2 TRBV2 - CASSAGTSAMQYF TGTGCCAGCAGCGCCGGGACTAGCGCGATGCAGTATTTT
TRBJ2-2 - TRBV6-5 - CASSYSMSRRTGELFF TGTGCCAGCAGTTACTCGATGTCCAGAAGGACCGGGGAGCTGTTTTTT
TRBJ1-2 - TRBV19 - CASSIRVNYGYTF TGTGCCAGTAGTATAAGAGTCAACTATGGCTACACCTTC
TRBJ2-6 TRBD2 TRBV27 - CASSFLGLGANVLTF TGTGCCAGCAGTTTCCTGGGACTAGGGGCCAACGTCCTGACTTTC
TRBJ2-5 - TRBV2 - CASSEGQMGETQYF TGTGCCAGCAGTGAAGGTCAGATGGGAGAGACCCAGTACTTC
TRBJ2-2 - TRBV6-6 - CASRGTGGGELFF TGTGCCAGCAGGGGGACTGGCGGCGGGGAGCTGTTTTTT
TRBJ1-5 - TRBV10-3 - CAISPDNQPQHF TGTGCCATCAGCCCAGACAATCAGCCCCAGCATTTT
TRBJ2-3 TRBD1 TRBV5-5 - CASSGTGGTQYF TGTGCCAGCAGCGGGACAGGGGGCACGCAGTATTTT
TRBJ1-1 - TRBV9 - CASSVGRTNTEAFF TGTGCCAGCAGCGTCGGACGGACGAACACTGAAGCTTTCTTT
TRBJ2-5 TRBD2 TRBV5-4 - CASSSPTGGQETQYF TGTGCCAGCAGCTCCCCAACCGGGGGGCAAGAGACCCAGTACTTC
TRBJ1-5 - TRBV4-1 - CASSQDFARRGYSNQPQHF TGCGCCAGCAGCCAAGATTTCGCAAGGAGGGGCTATAGCAATCAGCCCCAGCATTTT
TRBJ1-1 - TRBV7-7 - CASRKAEGVGAAFF TGTGCTAGCAGAAAGGCCGAAGGGGTTGGGGCAGCTTTCTTT
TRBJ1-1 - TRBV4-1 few CASSPGGLTRYEAFF TGCGCCAGCAGCCCCGGAGGTCTCACCCGCTATGAAGCTTTCTTT
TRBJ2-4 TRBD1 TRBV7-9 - CASSLEGRGAKNIQYF TGTGCCAGCAGCTTAGAGGGCAGGGGGGCCAAAAACATTCAGTACTTC
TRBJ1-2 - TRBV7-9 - CASSLEVNYGYTF TGTGCCAGCAGCTTAGAGGTCAACTATGGCTACACCTTC
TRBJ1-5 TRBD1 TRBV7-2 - CASSLERTGGNQPQHF TGTGCCAGCAGCTTAGAACGGACAGGAGGCAATCAGCCCCAGCATTTT
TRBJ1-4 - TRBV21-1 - CASRDVGHAGDEKLFF TGTGCCAGCAGAGACGTGGGCCATGCCGGCGATGAAAAACTGTTTTTT
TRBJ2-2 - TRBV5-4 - CASSWPENTGELFF TGTGCCAGCAGCTGGCCGGAAAACACCGGGGAGCTGTTTTTT
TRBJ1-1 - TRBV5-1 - CASSRYSGGGTEAFF TGCGCCAGCAGCCGGTACTCCGGGGGAGGCACTGAAGCTTTCTTT
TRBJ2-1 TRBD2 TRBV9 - CASSLAGARLGEQFF TGTGCCAGCAGCCTAGCGGGGGCCCGACTGGGGGAGCAGTTCTTC